The source of this TCR beta chain is a study of neoadjuvant anti-PD-1 for oral cavity cancer. Study-wide context: Patients mostly received three to four biweekly nivolumab doses at 3 mg/kg before surgery.

CDR3 length: 14 residues. Trimming took 3 bases from V and 8 from J, leaving 15 bases between them. Per the germline V gene, CDR1 is SGDLS and CDR2 is YYNGEE. This sample's time point: after neoadjuvant nivolumab, at surgical resection. Stage II-IVA oral cavity squamous cell carcinoma was new and untreated by systemic or radiation therapy. Produced via immunoSEQ multiplex PCR; TCRdb's table is partial and in-frame only. This sample has approximately 13,000 clones, with around 74% found just once. This specimen was PBMCs, taken after nivolumab (anti-PD-1) treatment. V is TRBV9 and J is TRBJ2-4, with TRBD2 as a possible D gene (5 bases). The receptor was derived from a person between 40 and 85 years old with oral cavity squamous cell carcinoma. CDR3: CASSEVFDGDIQYF. CDR3 nucleotides: TGTGCCAGCAGCGAAGTATTCGACGGGGACATTCAGTACTTC.